This T cell receptor (beta chain) was profiled in a study of T cell changes during pregnancy in multiple sclerosis. The CDR3 is made up of 14 amino acids. Germline values: CDR1 SGHDN, CDR2 FVKESK. The V end was cut by 7 bases, the J end by 3 bases, with 16 bases between. The repertoire was sequenced with immunoSEQ multiplex PCR; TCRdb's copy has only in-frame clones and lacks some. The sample consists of tens of thousands of clones, roughly nine tenths of them appearing once. The material sequenced was CD4+ T cells from peripheral blood mononuclear cells, taken after pregnancy. The chain has TRBV14 and TRBJ2-7; tentative D call: TRBD2 (5 bases). The TCR comes from a female donor with multiple sclerosis, enrolled in a pregnancy study. The CDR3 spells CASIHLASGYEQYF. The DNA for the CDR3 is TGTGCCAGCATTCATCTGGCCAGCGGCTACGAGCAGTACTTC.